Below are 16 T cell receptor beta chains sequenced from a single sample in a study of immune evolution from preneoplasia to lung adenocarcinoma. Sequencing was performed with immunoSEQ multiplex PCR; in TCRdb, only in-frame clones are kept and a portion is missing. The sample shows around 15,000 clones, 65% to 90% of them seen only once. Source material: FFPE invasive lung adenocarcinoma tissue. The receptors here all came from a person between 65 and 80 years old with invasive lung adenocarcinoma.

The chain joins TRBV27 to TRBJ2-1, with 8 bases aligning to TRBD2. Losses at the gene ends were 5 bases for V and 0 bases for J; bases not matched to a gene: 18. Germline CDR1 and CDR2: MNHEY and SMNVEV (reference sequence). The CDR3 runs 20 residues. The CDR3, as DNA: TGTGCCAGCAGTACATACTTCCTGGGTAGCGGGGCAAGCTCCTACAATGAGCAGTTCTTC. It yields the protein CASSTYFLGSGASSYNEQFF.

The rearrangement joins TRBV2 to TRBJ2-3, with 9 bases identical to TRBD1. Germline V gives CDR1 SNHLY, CDR2 FYNNEI. The CDR3 totals 15 residues. V trimming: 4 bases; J trimming: 4 bases; junction bases outside the gene matches: 6. This CDR3 is CASSGGTGIADTQYF. The CDR3 region has the DNA TGTGCCAGCAGTGGCGGGACAGGGATTGCAGATACGCAGTATTTT. Complete variable domain (other parts from reference TRBV2 and TRBJ2-3): EPEVTQTPSHQVTQMGQEVILRCVPISNHLYFYWYRQILGQKVEFLVSFYNNEISEKSEIFDDQFSVERPDGSNFTLKIRSTKLEDSAMYFCASSGGTGIADTQYFGPGTRLTVL.

The chain employs TRBV30 and TRBJ1-4; D gene unclear. Trimming shortened V by 0 bases and J by 2 bases, and 7 bases separated the two germline ends. Germline V gene sequence: CDR1 GTSNPN, CDR2 SVGIG (reference sequence). This CDR3 is built from 14 residues. CDR3 residues: CAWSVSGTNEKLFF. The DNA of the CDR3 is TGTGCCTGGAGTGTTTCAGGCACTAATGAAAAACTGTTTTTT.

The chain links TRBV7-2 to TRBJ2-7; 13 nucleotides match TRBD2. Unmatched junction bases numbered 13, after V lost 5 bases and J lost 0 bases. The CDR3 contains 19 residues. Germline V gene sequence: CDR1 SGHTA, CDR2 FQGNSA. The CDR3 loop is CASSERTSGGSGSSYEQYF. The CDR3 DNA follows: TGTGCCAGCAGCGAACGGACTAGCGGGGGTTCCGGGAGCTCCTACGAGCAGTACTTC.

The V gene is TRBV4-1, the J gene TRBJ2-2; 7 bases line up with TRBD2. Looked up from germline, CDR1 is MGHRA and CDR2 is YSYEKL. The CDR3 covers 14 residues. Trimming took 4 bases from V and 4 from J; bases not matched to a gene: 3. This chain's CDR3 is CASSPSGGTGELFF. The CDR3 nucleotides are TGCGCCAGCAGCCCTAGCGGAGGCACCGGGGAGCTGTTTTTT.

The CDR3 region is CASSQYSATSNTGELFF. DNA for the CDR3: TGTGCCAGCTCTCAATATTCCGCGACTAGCAACACCGGGGAGCTGTTTTTT. This chain joins TRBV18 and TRBJ2-2; 7 nucleotides match TRBD2. V was clipped by 6 bases and J by 2 bases; unmatched bases: 12. Germline values: CDR1 KGHSH, CDR2 LQKENI. The CDR3 is made up of 17 amino acids.

The V gene is TRBV7-2, the J gene TRBJ2-7; the D gene is possibly TRBD1 (6 bases). Germline V gives CDR1 SGHTA, CDR2 FQGNSA. V lost 4 bases and J lost 1, with 11 bases in between. This CDR3 region has 14 residues. CDR3 DNA sequence: TGTGCCAGCAGCTCAAACAGGGTGTCCTACGAGCAGTACTTC. Its protein is CASSSNRVSYEQYF.

V is TRBV5-6 and J is TRBJ1-2; D remains unclear. V was trimmed by 1 base and J by 8 bases, leaving 18 bases between them. The CDR3 has 15 amino acids. Germline lookup yields CDR1 SGHDT and CDR2 YYEEEE. The CDR3 here is CASSLYAGVVGGYTF. Here the CDR3 DNA reads TGTGCCAGCAGCTTGTATGCGGGAGTCGTTGGGGGCTACACCTTC.

This clone was seen a single time. The chain carries TRBV27 and TRBJ1-1, with D uncertain. V dropped 7 bases and J dropped 1 base, with 10 bases sitting between them. This CDR3 region has 13 residues. Germline V gives CDR1 MNHEY, CDR2 SMNVEV (reference sequence). CDR3 amino acids: CASTTEANTEAFF. The CDR3 DNA sequence: TGTGCCAGCACCACCGAAGCGAACACTGAAGCTTTCTTT.

This chain links TRBV14 with TRBJ2-7; either TRBD1 or TRBD2 may supply D (5 bases each). Germline-derived CDR1 and CDR2 are SGHDN and FVKESK. The CDR3 has 17 amino acids. V shed 0 bases and J shed 4 bases, with 19 bases lying between them. CDR3 amino acids: CASSQERGYRDPYEQYF. CDR3 sequence (DNA): TGTGCCAGCAGCCAAGAGAGGGGATATAGGGATCCGTACGAGCAGTACTTC.

This chain connects TRBV4-1 to TRBJ2-7; TRBD1 aligns across 7 bases. CDR3 length equals 14 residues. The germline V gene encodes CDR1 MGHRA and CDR2 YSYEKL. With V trimmed by 3 bases and J by 5 bases, 7 bases remained unmatched. In DNA, the CDR3 is TGCGCCAGCAGCCAGATAGACAGGGTTCACGAGCAGTACTTC. This codes for CASSQIDRVHEQYF.

The chain is built from TRBV2 and TRBJ1-4; D possibly corresponds to TRBD1 (5 bases). CDR1 is SNHLY and CDR2 is FYNNEI in the germline V gene. The CDR3 spans 14 residues. Deletions cut 6 bases from V and 7 bases from J, with 15 bases between. The CDR3 nucleotides are TGTGCCAGCAGATGGGGCCTTGGTCTTGAAAAACTGTTTTTT. This encodes CASRWGLGLEKLFF.

The V and J genes are TRBV2 and TRBJ1-2; D is possibly TRBD1 (5 bases). Between the trimmed V and J ends, which lost 8 bases and 9 bases, there was a span of 22 bases. The CDR3 runs to 14 residues. In germline, CDR1 is SNHLY, CDR2 FYNNEI. The CDR3 reads CASRIPGPTGSYTF. The CDR3 region has the DNA TGTGCCAGCCGTATACCGGGACCGACTGGAAGCTACACCTTC.

V usage is TRBV5-1 and J usage is TRBJ1-1; 7 positions match TRBD1. Unmatched junction bases numbered 10, after V lost 4 bases and J lost 4 bases. CDR1 SGHRS and CDR2 YFSETQ come from the germline V gene. CDR3 length: 15 residues. Here the CDR3 reads CASSREGPGGTEAFF. As DNA, the CDR3 is TGCGCCAGCAGCCGGGAGGGGCCAGGGGGCACTGAAGCTTTCTTT.

This sequence joins TRBV29-1 and TRBJ2-3, with 7 bases fitting TRBD1. The CDR3 spans 13 residues. Trimming cost V 6 bases and J 4 bases; bases outside gene matches: 7. In germline, CDR1 is SQVTM, CDR2 ANQGSEA. The CDR3 nucleotides read TGCAGCGTAGACAGGGTAGGGGCAGATACGCAGTATTTT. As protein: CSVDRVGADTQYF.

The chain uses TRBV7-8 and TRBJ2-6, with D perhaps matching TRBD2 (6 bases). Deletions cut 1 base from V and 2 bases from J, with 15 bases between. The CDR3 contains 18 residues. Per germline, CDR1 SGHVS and CDR2 FQNEAQ. The chain's CDR3 is CASSLVAGKVAGANVLTF. As DNA, the CDR3 is TGTGCCAGCAGCTTAGTTGCGGGGAAGGTAGCTGGGGCCAACGTCCTGACTTTC.